The 5 T cell receptor beta chains given below trace back to one sample, sequenced in a study of control samples from healthy donors and cancer patients. TCRdb's copy holds only in-frame clones and misses some; the assay was immunoSEQ multiplex PCR. The sample includes 100,000 to 130,000 clones, around four fifths seen only once; the top ten take roughly 6.5%. Input material: blood. These receptors came from a man in his late teens or twenties in good health.

A word on this clone: Sequence at one end of the junction differs from germline and may be a read error. This sequence joins TRBV6-2 or TRBV6-3 and TRBJ1-5, with D hard to call. CDR1 MNHEY and CDR2 SVGEGT come from the germline V gene. This CDR3 region has 14 residues. The CDR3 bases are TGTGCCAGCAGCTACTCCGGGGTGGGTCAGCCCCAGCATTTT. Amino acids: CASSYSGVGQPQHF.

The V and J genes are TRBV14 and TRBJ2-2; no definite D call. Germline V gene data show CDR1 as SGHDN and CDR2 as FVKESK. The CDR3 runs 14 residues. With 5 bases removed from V and 5 bases from J, the gap between germline ends came to 12 bases. The CDR3 region is CASSSTEWTGELFF. The CDR3 DNA sequence: TGTGCCAGCAGCAGCACTGAGTGGACCGGGGAGCTGTTTTTT.

J is TRBJ1-5 and V is TRBV19; tentative D call: TRBD1 (6 bases). With 5 bases removed from V and 3 bases from J, the gap between germline ends came to 20 bases. The CDR3 is 17 amino acids. Looked up from germline, CDR1 is LNHDA and CDR2 is SQIVND (reference sequence). The CDR3 nucleotides are TGTGCCAGTAGTGACTCAGGGGTCAACTACTACAATCAGCCCCAGCATTTT. Translated, it gives CASSDSGVNYYNQPQHF.

DNA of the CDR3: TGTGCCACCCTGCCCACGGGGAACACCTATAATTCACCCCTCCACTTT. This codes for CATLPTGNTYNSPLHF. The chain carries TRBV27 and TRBJ1-6; D remains unclear. The germline V gene has CDR1 MNHEY and CDR2 SMNVEV (reference sequence). The CDR3 length is 16 residues. Between the trimmed V and J ends, which lost 10 bases and 2 bases, there was a span of 18 bases.

This chain uses TRBV5-4 with TRBJ2-5, with 10 bases aligning to TRBD2. Germline CDR1 and CDR2: SGHNT and YYREEE (reference sequence). V lost 4 bases, J lost 5 bases, and 14 bases stayed unmatched. The CDR3 has 17 amino acids. CDR3 residues: CASSPGASGGRGETQYF. CDR3 nucleotide sequence: TGTGCCAGCAGCCCCGGGGCTAGCGGGGGCCGCGGGGAGACCCAGTACTTC. Filled out from reference TRBV5-4 and TRBJ2-5, the complete variable domain reads ETGVTQSPTHLIKTRGQQVTLRCSSQSGHNTVSWYQQALGQGPQFIFQYYREEENGRGNFPPRFSGLQFPNYSSELNVNALELDDSALYLCASSPGASGGRGETQYFGPGTRLLVL.